Below are 26 T cell receptor beta chains sequenced from a single sample in a study of cytomegalovirus exposure and HLA in healthy donors. The PCR ran on 60 Vbeta and 13 Jbeta primers. Data came from immunoSEQ multiplex PCR; TCRdb stores just in-frame clones and leaves some out. The profile shows more than 140,000 clones, about 79% of them singletons. The source material was PBMCs. These receptors were collected from a male donor in good health and CMV-seronegative.

Of note for this clone: Additional DNA sequences in this sample encode the identical CDR3. This chain uses TRBV5-1 with TRBJ2-5, with 8 bases matching TRBD1. CDR3 length: 14 residues. Germline V gene sequence: CDR1 SGHRS, CDR2 YFSETQ. V was pared by 4 bases and J by 5 bases, with 7 bases of the junction left unmatched. The DNA for the CDR3 is TGCGCCAGCAGCCTCGGACAGGGCGGGGAGACCCAGTACTTC. It specifies CASSLGQGGETQYF.

The chain links TRBV7-8 to TRBJ2-7; tentatively, D is TRBD1 (5 bases). V was pared by 1 base and J by 7 bases, with 14 bases between. CDR1 SGHVS and CDR2 FQNEAQ come from the germline V gene. The CDR3 has 14 amino acids. The chain's CDR3 is CASSLGTSGREQYF. DNA of the CDR3: TGTGCCAGCAGCTTAGGGACATCAGGAAGGGAGCAGTACTTC.

This chain uses TRBV10-2 with TRBJ2-7, with TRBD2 matching 10 bases. The CDR3 totals 16 residues. Germline-derived CDR1 and CDR2 are WSHSY and SAAADI. J gave up 7 bases and V 5 bases, and 14 bases lay outside the gene matches. This chain's CDR3 is CASSYPPSSGSDEQYF. Written as DNA, the CDR3 is TGCGCCAGCAGTTACCCCCCGTCTAGCGGGAGTGATGAGCAGTACTTC.

CDR3 DNA sequence: TGTGCCATCACCCAGGTTCCCGGAAACACCATATATTTT. Amino acid sequence: CAITQVPGNTIYF. The chain combines TRBV10-3 with TRBJ1-3; D is unclear. Germline CDR1 ENHRY, CDR2 SYGVKD. The CDR3 is made up of 13 amino acids. V was cut by 7 bases and J by 4 bases, with 11 bases left in between.

This clone has just one count. Other DNA sequences in the sample encode the same CDR3. The chain carries TRBV7-2 and TRBJ2-3; 13 positions match TRBD2. Germline CDR1 is SGHTA and CDR2 is FQGNSA. The junction had 1 base not matched to a gene; V was cut back by 1 base and J by 3 bases. This CDR3 spans 16 amino acids. The CDR3 bases are TGTGCCAGCAGCTTAGAACTAGCGGGAGGGACAGATACGCAGTATTTT. It codes for CASSLELAGGTDTQYF.

The CDR3 protein is CASSRAGGETQYF. CDR3 bases: TGTGCCAGCAGCCGCGCGGGGGGGGAGACCCAGTACTTC. The rearrangement uses TRBV5-4 and TRBJ2-5; 9 nucleotides match TRBD2. In germline, CDR1 is SGHNT, CDR2 YYREEE (reference sequence). The junction had 3 bases not matched to a gene; V was cut back by 4 bases and J by 5 bases. This CDR3 contains 13 residues. Based on the CDR3 plus reference TRBV5-4 and TRBJ2-5, the full variable domain is ETGVTQSPTHLIKTRGQQVTLRCSSQSGHNTVSWYQQALGQGPQFIFQYYREEENGRGNFPPRFSGLQFPNYSSELNVNALELDDSALYLCASSRAGGETQYFGPGTRLLVL.

V and J are TRBV2 and TRBJ2-3; the D gene is possibly TRBD2 (5 bases). Trimming removed 8 bases at V and 1 base at J, with 13 bases between. This CDR3 is 14 amino acids long. Per germline, CDR1 SNHLY and CDR2 FYNNEI. The CDR3 reads CASGSPFRTDTQYF. The CDR3 nucleotides read TGTGCCAGCGGGAGCCCCTTTCGCACAGATACGCAGTATTTT. Full variable domain (missing parts from reference TRBV2 and TRBJ2-3): EPEVTQTPSHQVTQMGQEVILRCVPISNHLYFYWYRQILGQKVEFLVSFYNNEISEKSEIFDDQFSVERPDGSNFTLKIRSTKLEDSAMYFCASGSPFRTDTQYFGPGTRLTVL.

The genes are TRBV5-1 and TRBJ2-7; 8 bases fit TRBD1. The CDR3 is 13 amino acids. Germline CDR1 SGHRS, CDR2 YFSETQ. J lost 5 bases, V lost 1 base, and 2 bases had no gene match. CDR3 DNA sequence: TGCGCCAGCAGCTTGAAACAGGGGGACGAGCAGTACTTC. This encodes CASSLKQGDEQYF.

This chain joins TRBV6-6 and TRBJ2-2; D gene unclear. Looked up from germline, CDR1 is MNHNY and CDR2 is SVGAGI (reference sequence). V was clipped by 6 bases and J by 2 bases, with 7 bases between them. CDR3 length equals 13 residues. Written as DNA, the CDR3 is TGTGCCAGCAGGTCTTTAAACACCGGGGAGCTGTTTTTT. Its protein product is CASRSLNTGELFF.

This clone has just one count. The chain carries TRBV4-1 and TRBJ2-7, with D maybe TRBD2 (7 bases). This CDR3 has 16 residues. Germline CDR1 is MGHRA and CDR2 is YSYEKL. Deletions cut 0 bases from V and 0 bases from J, with 12 bases between. The CDR3 sequence: CASSQDGGGLSYEQYF. In DNA form, the CDR3 reads TGCGCCAGCAGCCAAGATGGCGGGGGCCTCTCCTACGAGCAGTACTTC.

This clone was observed a handful of times. The chain is built from TRBV5-4 and TRBJ2-1; 8 bases align to TRBD2. Looked up from germline, CDR1 is SGHNT and CDR2 is YYREEE (reference sequence). CDR3 length: 14 residues. J lost 4 bases, V lost 1 base, and 1 base had no gene match. The CDR3 loop reads CASSLTSGYNEQFF. The CDR3, as DNA: TGTGCCAGCAGCTTGACTAGCGGATACAATGAGCAGTTCTTC.

This chain links TRBV7-2 with TRBJ2-3, with 11 positions matching TRBD2. Losses at the gene ends were 5 bases for V and 3 bases for J; bases not matched to a gene: 4. The CDR3 runs 15 residues. Germline V gene sequence: CDR1 SGHTA, CDR2 FQGNSA. For the CDR3, the DNA is TGTGCCAGCAGCCCCCGACTAGCGGGAACAGATACGCAGTATTTT. Translating it yields CASSPRLAGTDTQYF.

This sequence joins TRBV28 and TRBJ2-7; TRBD2 matches 10 bases. Germline trimming cut 4 bases from V and 2 bases from J; bases unmatched to any gene: 5. Germline assignment: CDR1 MDHEN and CDR2 SYDVKM. This CDR3 has 15 residues. This CDR3 reads CASSSTSGKTYEQYF. The CDR3, as DNA: TGTGCCAGCAGTTCCACTAGCGGGAAAACCTACGAGCAGTACTTC.

The chain links TRBV30 to TRBJ2-3; unclear D gene. Germline V gives CDR1 GTSNPN, CDR2 SVGIG (reference sequence). This CDR3 region has 12 residues. The V gene lost 3 bases and the J gene lost 3 bases, with 7 bases spanning the gap. The CDR3 sequence is CAWSEYTDTQYF. As DNA, the CDR3 is TGTGCCTGGAGCGAGTATACAGATACGCAGTATTTT.

J is TRBJ1-1 and V is TRBV29-1, with 7 positions matching TRBD1. Germline CDR1 and CDR2: SQVTM and ANQGSEA. The CDR3 is 13 amino acids. J was trimmed by 3 bases and V by 5 bases; bases with no gene match: 6. The CDR3 DNA sequence: TGCAGCGTTTCTGTCAGGGGGGACACTGAAGCTTTCTTT. Protein product: CSVSVRGDTEAFF.

The chain is built from TRBV10-3 and TRBJ2-7; 8 bases agree with TRBD2. V shed 7 bases, J shed 2 bases, and the junction held 4 bases outside the gene matches. The germline V gene encodes CDR1 ENHRY and CDR2 SYGVKD. The CDR3 length is 13 residues. The chain's CDR3 is CAINGGGPYEQYF. The CDR3 region has the DNA TGTGCCATCAACGGCGGGGGGCCCTACGAGCAGTACTTC.

The chain employs TRBV23-1 and TRBJ1-1, with D tentatively TRBD1 (5 bases). TRBV23-1 is known as an ORF, though its function is uncertain. The CDR3 contains 16 residues. V lost 4 bases, J lost 6 bases, and 21 bases lay in between. The CDR3 DNA sequence: TGCGCCAGCAGTCGGGTAGGGCAGGGCGTAGACGCTGAAGCTTTCTTT. It yields the protein CASSRVGQGVDAEAFF.

This clone was seen once. The rearrangement uses TRBV6-5 and TRBJ2-3; 8 nucleotides align to TRBD2. CDR3 size: 12 residues. CDR1 and CDR2 (germline): MNHEY, SVGAGI. The trim removed 6 bases at V and 5 bases at J, leaving 1 base unmatched. CDR3 sequence reads: CASRTSVDTQYF. In DNA form, the CDR3 reads TGTGCCAGCAGGACTAGCGTAGATACGCAGTATTTT.

The chain is built from TRBV6-5 and TRBJ1-3, with D perhaps matching TRBD1 (6 bases). The CDR3 sequence is 16 residues long. CDR1 MNHEY and CDR2 SVGAGI come from the germline V gene. V lost 2 bases and J lost 0, with 11 bases in between. The CDR3 DNA reads as TGTGCCAGCAGTTACGCGCCAGGGGTCTCTGGAAACACCATATATTTT. Translating it yields CASSYAPGVSGNTIYF.

The genes are TRBV7-6 and TRBJ1-1, with TRBD1 as a possible D gene (5 bases). The CDR3 has 14 amino acids. Germline CDR1 reads SGHVS; CDR2 reads FNYEAQ. The V gene lost 4 bases and the J gene lost 0 bases, with 9 bases spanning the gap. In DNA, the CDR3 is TGTGCCAGCAGCTCCCTGGGGCTGAACACTGAAGCTTTCTTT. Encoded protein: CASSSLGLNTEAFF.

Details on this clone: The same CDR3 also results from other DNA sequences found in this sample. The chain is built from TRBV5-4 and TRBJ2-3, with 10 bases identical to TRBD2. The germline V gene encodes CDR1 SGHNT and CDR2 YYREEE (reference sequence). After removal of 0 bases from V and 1 base from J, the junction contained 2 bases not matched to a gene. The length of the CDR3 is 16 residues. The CDR3 reads CASSLGLAGGTDTQYF. The CDR3 region has the DNA TGTGCCAGCAGCTTGGGCCTAGCGGGGGGCACAGATACGCAGTATTTT.

This sequence joins TRBV27 and TRBJ2-7, with TRBD2 as a possible D gene (6 bases). The CDR3 runs to 14 residues. CDR1 and CDR2 (germline): MNHEY, SMNVEV (reference sequence). V was trimmed by 5 bases and J by 5 bases, leaving 16 bases between them. The CDR3: CASSPVGGYNEQYF. As DNA, the CDR3 is TGTGCCAGCAGTCCTGTTGGGGGGTACAACGAGCAGTACTTC.

This chain connects TRBV2 to TRBJ2-7; 7 bases are shared with TRBD2. The V gene end was trimmed by 3 bases and the J gene end by 3 bases; junction bases not matched to a gene: 2. The CDR3 extends over 13 amino acids. The germline V gene encodes CDR1 SNHLY and CDR2 FYNNEI. CDR3 loop: CASSDTGGYEQYF. The CDR3 DNA is TGTGCCAGCAGTGATACGGGAGGCTACGAGCAGTACTTC.

This clone was picked up a small number of times. The chain couples TRBV11-3 to TRBJ2-7; 9 nucleotides agree with TRBD1. This CDR3 comprises 15 residues. V lost 5 bases, J lost 5 bases, and 10 bases stayed unmatched. Germline assignment: CDR1 SGHNT and CDR2 YENEEA. The CDR3 reads CASSRPGTGIDEQYF. The CDR3 nucleotides are TGTGCCAGCAGCCGTCCCGGGACAGGGATCGACGAGCAGTACTTC.

V gene TRBV6-1 combines with J gene TRBJ1-1; 9 bases match TRBD1. V gave up 8 bases and J gave up 3 bases; unmatched junction bases: 7. Germline assignment: CDR1 MNHNS and CDR2 SASEGT. This CDR3 region has 14 residues. The CDR3 protein is CASHRDRVDTEAFF. The CDR3 DNA is TGTGCCAGCCACCGGGACAGGGTGGACACTGAAGCTTTCTTT.

The chain employs TRBV4-1 and TRBJ2-3, with 10 positions matching TRBD2. Germline values: CDR1 MGHRA, CDR2 YSYEKL. With 3 bases clipped from V and 3 bases from J, the junction kept 6 bases outside the gene matches. This CDR3 comprises 16 residues. CDR3 amino acids: CASSHGSGRATDTQYF. In nucleotides, the CDR3 is TGCGCCAGCAGCCACGGAAGCGGGAGGGCGACAGATACGCAGTATTTT.